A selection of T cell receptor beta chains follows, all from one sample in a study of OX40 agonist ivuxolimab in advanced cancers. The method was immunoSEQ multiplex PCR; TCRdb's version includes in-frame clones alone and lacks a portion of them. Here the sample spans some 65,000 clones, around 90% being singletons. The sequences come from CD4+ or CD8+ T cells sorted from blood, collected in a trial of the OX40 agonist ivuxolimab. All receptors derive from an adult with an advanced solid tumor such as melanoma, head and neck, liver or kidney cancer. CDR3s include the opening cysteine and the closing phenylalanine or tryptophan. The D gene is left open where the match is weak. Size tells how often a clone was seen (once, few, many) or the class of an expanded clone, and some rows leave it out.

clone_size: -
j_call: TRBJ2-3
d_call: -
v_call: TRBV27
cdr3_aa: CASSSPTVSTDTQYF
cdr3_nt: TGTGCCAGCAGTTCCCCGACAGTTAGCACAGATACGCAGTATTTT

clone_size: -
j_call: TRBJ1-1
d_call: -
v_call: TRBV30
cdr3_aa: CAWSMTWPLGTEAFF
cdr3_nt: TGTGCCTGGAGCATGACTTGGCCTCTGGGTACTGAAGCTTTCTTT

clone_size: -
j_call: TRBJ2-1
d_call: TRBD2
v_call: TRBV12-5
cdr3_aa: CASELSSGYYNEQFF
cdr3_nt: TGTGCTAGTGAACTCTCTAGCGGCTACTACAATGAGCAGTTCTTC

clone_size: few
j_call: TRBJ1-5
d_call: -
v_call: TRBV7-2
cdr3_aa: CASSSGRGLYNQPQHF
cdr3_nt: TGTGCCAGCAGCTCAGGGCGGGGGCTTTACAATCAGCCCCAGCATTTT

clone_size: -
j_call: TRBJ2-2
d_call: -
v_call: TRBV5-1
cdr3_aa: CASSALGPGELFF
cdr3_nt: TGCGCCAGCAGCGCGCTAGGGCCCGGGGAGCTGTTTTTT

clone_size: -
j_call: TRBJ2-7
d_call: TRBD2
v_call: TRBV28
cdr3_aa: CASSGGLANSYEQYF
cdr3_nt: TGTGCCAGCAGTGGGGGACTAGCGAACTCCTACGAGCAGTACTTC

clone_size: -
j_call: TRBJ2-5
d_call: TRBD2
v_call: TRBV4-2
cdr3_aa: CASSHRTSGGIVQETQYF
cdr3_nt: TGTGCCAGCAGCCACCGGACTAGCGGCGGAATCGTACAAGAGACCCAGTACTTC

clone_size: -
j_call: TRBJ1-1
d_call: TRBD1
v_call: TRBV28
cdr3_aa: CASSVSGQGAEEAFF
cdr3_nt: TGTGCCAGCAGTGTGTCCGGGCAGGGGGCAGAGGAAGCTTTCTTT

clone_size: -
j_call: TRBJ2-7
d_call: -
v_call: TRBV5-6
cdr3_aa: CASSLDWIKGYEQYF
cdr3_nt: TGTGCCAGCAGCTTAGACTGGATAAAAGGATACGAGCAGTACTTC

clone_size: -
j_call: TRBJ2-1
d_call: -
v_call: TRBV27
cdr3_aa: CASRGQGSGYNEQFF
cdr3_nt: TGTGCCAGCAGGGGCCAGGGTAGCGGATACAATGAGCAGTTCTTC